This TCR beta chain emerged from a study of blood T cells in healthy people across ages. This CDR3 has 13 residues. V lost 6 bases, J lost 6 bases, and 5 bases stayed unmatched. Germline V gene sequence: CDR1 MNHEY, CDR2 SMNVEV (reference sequence). Sample-barcoded 5' priming and a J-beta primer mix drove a second PCR of about 6 to 12 cycles. MiXCR, run by TCRdb on the 5' RACE reads, gives a single entry per CDR3 protein. Among around 940,000 distinct CDR3 sequences listed, about 53% were seen once. Sample: blood. The chain employs TRBV27 and TRBJ2-1; 7 bases are a match to TRBD2. The receptor was isolated from an older woman in good health. The CDR3 spells CASSQTSRNEQFF. DNA of the CDR3: TGTGCCAGCAGCCAGACTAGCCGCAATGAGCAGTTCTTC.